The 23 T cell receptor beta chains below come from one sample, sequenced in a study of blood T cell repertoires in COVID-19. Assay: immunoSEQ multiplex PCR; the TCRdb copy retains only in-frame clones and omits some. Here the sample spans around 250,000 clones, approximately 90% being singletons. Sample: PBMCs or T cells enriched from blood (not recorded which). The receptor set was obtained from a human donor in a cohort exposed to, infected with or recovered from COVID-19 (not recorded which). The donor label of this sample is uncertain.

The CDR3 DNA follows: TGTGCCAGCTCACCGGAGGACAGGGGGAACAATGAGCAGTTCTTC. Translated, it gives CASSPEDRGNNEQFF. The chain has TRBV18 and TRBJ2-1; 10 nucleotides align to TRBD1. With 3 bases clipped from V and 5 bases from J, the junction kept 4 bases outside the gene matches. Germline V lookup: CDR1 KGHSH, CDR2 LQKENI. This CDR3 contains 15 residues.

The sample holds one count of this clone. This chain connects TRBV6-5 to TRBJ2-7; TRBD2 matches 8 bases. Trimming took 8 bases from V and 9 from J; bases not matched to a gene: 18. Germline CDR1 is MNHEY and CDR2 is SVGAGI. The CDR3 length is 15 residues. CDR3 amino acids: CASFRERGIVSGQYF. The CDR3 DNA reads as TGTGCCAGCTTTAGGGAGCGGGGGATAGTATCGGGGCAGTACTTC.

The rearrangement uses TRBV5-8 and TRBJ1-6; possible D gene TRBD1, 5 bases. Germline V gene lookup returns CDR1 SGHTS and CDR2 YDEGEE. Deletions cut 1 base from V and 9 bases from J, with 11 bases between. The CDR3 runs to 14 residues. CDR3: CASSLRGMVSPLHF. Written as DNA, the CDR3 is TGTGCCAGCAGCTTGAGGGGTATGGTTTCACCCCTCCACTTT. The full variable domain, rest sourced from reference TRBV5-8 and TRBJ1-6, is EAGVTQSPTHLIKTRGQQATLRCSPISGHTSVYWYQQALGLGLQFLLWYDEGEERNRGNFPPRFSGRQFPNYSSELNVNALELEDSALYLCASSLRGMVSPLHFGNGTRLTVT.

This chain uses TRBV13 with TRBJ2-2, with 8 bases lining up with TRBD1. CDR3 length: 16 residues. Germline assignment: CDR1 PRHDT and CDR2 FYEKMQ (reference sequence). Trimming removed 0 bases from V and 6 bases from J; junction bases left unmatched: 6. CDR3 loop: CASSLGRTGSPGELFF. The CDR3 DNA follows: TGTGCCAGCAGCTTAGGCCGGACAGGGTCTCCCGGGGAGCTGTTTTTT.

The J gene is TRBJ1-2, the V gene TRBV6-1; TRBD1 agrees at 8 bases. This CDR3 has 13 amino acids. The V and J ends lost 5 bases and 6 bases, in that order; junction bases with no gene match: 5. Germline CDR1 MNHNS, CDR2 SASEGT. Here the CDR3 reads CASSLQGEDGYTF. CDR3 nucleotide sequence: TGTGCCAGCAGTTTACAGGGGGAGGATGGCTACACCTTC.

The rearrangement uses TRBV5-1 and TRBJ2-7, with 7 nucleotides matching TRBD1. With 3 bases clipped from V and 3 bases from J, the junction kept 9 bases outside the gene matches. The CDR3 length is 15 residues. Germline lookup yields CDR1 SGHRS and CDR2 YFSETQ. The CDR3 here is CASSSETGQNYEQYF. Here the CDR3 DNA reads TGCGCCAGCAGCTCGGAGACAGGGCAGAACTACGAGCAGTACTTC.

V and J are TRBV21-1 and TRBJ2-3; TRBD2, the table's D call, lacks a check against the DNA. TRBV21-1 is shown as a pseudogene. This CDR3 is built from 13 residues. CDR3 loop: CASSKRGTGTQYF. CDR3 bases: TGTGCCAGCAGCAAACGGGGGACGGGCACGCAGTATTTT.

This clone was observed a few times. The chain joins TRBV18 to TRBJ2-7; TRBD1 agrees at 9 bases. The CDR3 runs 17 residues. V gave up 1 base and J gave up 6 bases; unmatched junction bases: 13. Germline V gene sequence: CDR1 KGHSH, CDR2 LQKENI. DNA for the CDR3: TGTGCCAGCTCACCACTGTCTGATACAGGGGGCGTGGGCGAGCAGTACTTC. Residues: CASSPLSDTGGVGEQYF.

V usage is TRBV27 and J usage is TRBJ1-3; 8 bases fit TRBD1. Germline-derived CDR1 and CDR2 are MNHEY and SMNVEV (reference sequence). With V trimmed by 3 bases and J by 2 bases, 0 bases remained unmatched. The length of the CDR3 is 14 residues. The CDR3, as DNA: TGTGCCAGCAGTTTCAGGGGGCCTGGAAACACCATATATTTT. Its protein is CASSFRGPGNTIYF.

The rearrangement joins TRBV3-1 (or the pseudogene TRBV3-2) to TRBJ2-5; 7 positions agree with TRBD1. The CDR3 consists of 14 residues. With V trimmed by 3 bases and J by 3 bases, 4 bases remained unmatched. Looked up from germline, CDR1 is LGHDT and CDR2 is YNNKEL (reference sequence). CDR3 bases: TGTGCCAGCAGCCAGTGGGACAGCAAAGAGACCCAGTACTTC. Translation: CASSQWDSKETQYF.

This chain's CDR3 is CASSFDLAGEQYF. The CDR3 DNA reads TGTGCCAGCAGCTTTGACTTGGCGGGGGAGCAGTACTTC. The chain is built from TRBV7-9 and TRBJ2-7; the D gene is possibly TRBD2 (6 bases). With 3 bases removed from V and 7 bases from J, the gap between germline ends came to 13 bases. In germline, CDR1 is SEHNR, CDR2 FQNEAQ (reference sequence). The CDR3 sequence is 13 residues long.

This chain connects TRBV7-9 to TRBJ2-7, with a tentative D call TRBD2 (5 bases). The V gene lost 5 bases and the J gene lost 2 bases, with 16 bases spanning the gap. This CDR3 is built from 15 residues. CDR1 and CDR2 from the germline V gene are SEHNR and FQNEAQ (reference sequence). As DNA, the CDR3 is TGTGCCAGCAGCGCCCGAGGGCAGCGAGCCTACGAGCAGTACTTC. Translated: CASSARGQRAYEQYF.

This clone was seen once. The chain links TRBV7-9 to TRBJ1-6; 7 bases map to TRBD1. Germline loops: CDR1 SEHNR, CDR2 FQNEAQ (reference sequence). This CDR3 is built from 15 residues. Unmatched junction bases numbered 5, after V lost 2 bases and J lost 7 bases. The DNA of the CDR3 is TGTGCCAGCAGCTTATCGGACAGGACAAATTCACCCCTCCACTTT. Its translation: CASSLSDRTNSPLHF.

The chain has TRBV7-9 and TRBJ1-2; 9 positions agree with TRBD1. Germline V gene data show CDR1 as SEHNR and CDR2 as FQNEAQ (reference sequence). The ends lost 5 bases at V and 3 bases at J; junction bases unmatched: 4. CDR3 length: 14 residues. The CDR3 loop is CASSGRTGDYGYTF. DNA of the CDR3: TGTGCCAGCAGCGGGCGGACAGGGGACTATGGCTACACCTTC.

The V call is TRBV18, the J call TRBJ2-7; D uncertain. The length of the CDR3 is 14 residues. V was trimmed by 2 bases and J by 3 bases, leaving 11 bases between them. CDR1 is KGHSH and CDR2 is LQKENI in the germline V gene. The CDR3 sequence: CASSPSGVGYEQYF. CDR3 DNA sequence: TGTGCCAGCTCACCATCAGGTGTGGGCTACGAGCAGTACTTC.

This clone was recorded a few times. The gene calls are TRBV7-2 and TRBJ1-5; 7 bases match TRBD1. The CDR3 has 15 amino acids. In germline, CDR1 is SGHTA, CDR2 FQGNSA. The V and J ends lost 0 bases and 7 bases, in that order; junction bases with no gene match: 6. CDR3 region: CASSLASRGNQPQHF. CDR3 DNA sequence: TGTGCCAGCAGCTTAGCATCCAGGGGGAACCAGCCCCAGCATTTT.

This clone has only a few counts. Here the CDR3 DNA reads TGTGCCTGGCGGGCTGGGATCAGGGTCCGCTCCTATAATTCACCCCTCCACTTT. It encodes CAWRAGIRVRSYNSPLHF. This rearrangement joins TRBV30 to TRBJ1-6, with D possibly matching TRBD1 (5 bases). CDR3 length: 18 residues. With 5 bases removed from V and 0 bases from J, the gap between germline ends came to 20 bases. The germline gives CDR1 GTSNPN, CDR2 SVGIG (reference sequence).

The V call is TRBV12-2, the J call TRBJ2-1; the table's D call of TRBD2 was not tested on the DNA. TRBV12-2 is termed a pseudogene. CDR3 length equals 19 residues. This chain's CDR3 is CASRPRLAGGGFAYNEQFF. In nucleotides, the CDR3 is TGTGCAAGTCGCCCAAGACTAGCGGGGGGCGGATTCGCCTACAATGAGCAGTTCTTC.

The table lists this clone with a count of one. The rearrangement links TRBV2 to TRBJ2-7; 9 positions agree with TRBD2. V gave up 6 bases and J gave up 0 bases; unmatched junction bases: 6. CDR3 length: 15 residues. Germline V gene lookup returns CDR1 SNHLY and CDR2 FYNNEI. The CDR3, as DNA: TGTGCCAGCAGCAGTGCAGCGGGGGGCTCCTACGAGCAGTACTTC. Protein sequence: CASSSAAGGSYEQYF.

The CDR3 DNA reads TGTGCCAGCAGCCCTGGGACAGAGAACACTGAAGCTTTCTTT. As protein: CASSPGTENTEAFF. The J gene is TRBJ1-1, the V gene TRBV5-6; TRBD1 aligns across 7 bases. The CDR3 runs to 14 residues. With 4 bases clipped from V and 1 base from J, the junction kept 4 bases outside the gene matches. Germline CDR1 SGHDT, CDR2 YYEEEE.

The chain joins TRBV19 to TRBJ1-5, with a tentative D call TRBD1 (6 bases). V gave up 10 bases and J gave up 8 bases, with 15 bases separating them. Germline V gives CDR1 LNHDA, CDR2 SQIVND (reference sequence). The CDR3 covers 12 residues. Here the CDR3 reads CATHREGEPQHF. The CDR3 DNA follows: TGTGCCACCCACAGGGAGGGGGAGCCCCAGCATTTT.

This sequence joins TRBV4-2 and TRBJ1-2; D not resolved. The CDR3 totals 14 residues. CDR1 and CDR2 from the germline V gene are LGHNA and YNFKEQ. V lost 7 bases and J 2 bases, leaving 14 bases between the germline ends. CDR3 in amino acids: CASKFSDGNYGYTF. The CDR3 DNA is TGTGCCAGCAAATTCTCCGACGGGAACTATGGCTACACCTTC.

The CDR3 coding sequence is TGTGCCAGCAGTGAATACGGGTACTACGAGCAGTACTTC. Protein product: CASSEYGYYEQYF. The rearrangement uses TRBV2 and TRBJ2-7; D gene unclear. Trimming removed 2 bases from V and 3 bases from J, with 8 bases in between. Per germline, CDR1 SNHLY and CDR2 FYNNEI. The CDR3 consists of 13 residues.